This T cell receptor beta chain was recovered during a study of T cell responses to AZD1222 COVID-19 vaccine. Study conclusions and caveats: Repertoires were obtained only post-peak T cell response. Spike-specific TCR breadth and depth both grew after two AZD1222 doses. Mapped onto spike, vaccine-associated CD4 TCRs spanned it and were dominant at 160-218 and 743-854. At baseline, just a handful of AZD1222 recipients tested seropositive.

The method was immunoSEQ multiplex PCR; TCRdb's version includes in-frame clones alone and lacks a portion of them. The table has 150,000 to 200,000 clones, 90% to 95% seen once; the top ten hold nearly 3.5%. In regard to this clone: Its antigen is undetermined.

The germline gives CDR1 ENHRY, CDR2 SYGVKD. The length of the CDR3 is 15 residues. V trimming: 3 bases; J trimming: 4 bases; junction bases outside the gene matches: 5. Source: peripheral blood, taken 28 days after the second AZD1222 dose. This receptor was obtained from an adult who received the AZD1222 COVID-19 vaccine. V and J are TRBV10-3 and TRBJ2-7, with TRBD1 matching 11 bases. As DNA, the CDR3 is TGTGCCATCAGTGATTTGGGACAGGGGGTTTACGAGCAGTACTTC. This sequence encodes CAISDLGQGVYEQYF.